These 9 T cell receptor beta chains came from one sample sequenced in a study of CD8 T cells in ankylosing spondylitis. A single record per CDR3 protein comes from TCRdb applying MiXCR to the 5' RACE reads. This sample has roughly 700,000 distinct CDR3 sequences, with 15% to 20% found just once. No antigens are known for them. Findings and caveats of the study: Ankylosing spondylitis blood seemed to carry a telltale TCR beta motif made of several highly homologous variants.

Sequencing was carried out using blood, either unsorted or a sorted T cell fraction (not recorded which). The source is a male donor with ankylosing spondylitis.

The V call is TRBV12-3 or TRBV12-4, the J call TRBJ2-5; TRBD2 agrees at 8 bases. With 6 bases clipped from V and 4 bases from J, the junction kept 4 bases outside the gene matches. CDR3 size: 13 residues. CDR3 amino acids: CASSSGGPETQYF. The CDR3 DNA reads TGTGCCAGCAGCTCGGGAGGGCCAGAGACCCAGTACTTC.

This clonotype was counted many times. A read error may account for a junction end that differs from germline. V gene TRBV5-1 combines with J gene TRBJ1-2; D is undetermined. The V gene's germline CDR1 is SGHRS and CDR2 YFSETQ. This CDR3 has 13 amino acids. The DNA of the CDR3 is TGTGCCAGCAGCTTAGACGGGAACTATGGCTACACCTTC. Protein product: CASSLDGNYGYTF. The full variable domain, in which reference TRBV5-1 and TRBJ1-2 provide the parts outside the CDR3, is KAGVTQTPRYLIKTRGQQVTLSCSPISGHRSVSWYQQTPGQGLQFLFEYFSETQRNKGNFPGRFSGRQFSNSRSEMNVSTLELGDSALYLCASSLDGNYGYTFGSGTRLTVV.

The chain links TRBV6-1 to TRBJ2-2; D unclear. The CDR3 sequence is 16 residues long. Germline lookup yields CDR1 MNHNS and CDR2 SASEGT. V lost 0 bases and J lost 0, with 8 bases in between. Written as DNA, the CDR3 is TGTGCCAGCAGTGAAGCGCAATACGCGAACACCGGGGAGCTGTTTTTT. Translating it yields CASSEAQYANTGELFF.

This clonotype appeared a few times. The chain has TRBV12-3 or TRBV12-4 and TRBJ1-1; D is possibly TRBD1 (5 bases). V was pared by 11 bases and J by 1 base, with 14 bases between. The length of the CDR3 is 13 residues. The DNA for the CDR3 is TGTGCCGTTCAGGGCCAGGGGAACACTGAAGCTTTCTTT. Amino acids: CAVQGQGNTEAFF.

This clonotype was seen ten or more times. In DNA form, the CDR3 reads TGTGCCAGCAGCCCATGGGCGGGGTTTGAAGAGACCCAGTACTTC. Amino acid sequence: CASSPWAGFEETQYF. V gene TRBV5-5 combines with J gene TRBJ2-5; possible D gene TRBD2, 6 bases. V lost 4 bases, J lost 3 bases, and 16 bases lay in between. The CDR3 covers 15 residues. From germline, CDR1 is SGHKS and CDR2 YYEKEE (reference sequence). Using reference TRBV5-5 and TRBJ2-5 for the parts outside the CDR3, the full variable domain is DAGVTQSPTHLIKTRGQQVTLRCSPISGHKSVSWYQQVLGQGPQFIFQYYEKEERGRGNFPDRFSARQFPNYSSELNVNALLLGDSALYLCASSPWAGFEETQYFGPGTRLLVL.

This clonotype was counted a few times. CDR3 sequence: CASSPGQGLPTEAFF. DNA of the CDR3: TGCGCCAGCAGCCCTGGACAGGGCCTACCCACTGAAGCTTTCTTT. This chain connects TRBV5-1 to TRBJ1-1, with 8 bases aligning to TRBD1. CDR1 SGHRS and CDR2 YFSETQ come from the germline V gene. Germline trimming cut 4 bases from V and 4 bases from J; bases unmatched to any gene: 9. This CDR3 is built from 15 residues. The whole variable domain, filled in from reference TRBV5-1 and TRBJ1-1, reads KAGVTQTPRYLIKTRGQQVTLSCSPISGHRSVSWYQQTPGQGLQFLFEYFSETQRNKGNFPGRFSGRQFSNSRSEMNVSTLELGDSALYLCASSPGQGLPTEAFFGQGTRLTVV.

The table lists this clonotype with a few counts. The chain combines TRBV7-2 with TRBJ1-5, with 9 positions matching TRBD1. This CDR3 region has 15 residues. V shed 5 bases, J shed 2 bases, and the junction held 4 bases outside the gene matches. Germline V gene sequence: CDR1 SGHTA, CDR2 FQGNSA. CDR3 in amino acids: CASSPRTGGNQPQHF. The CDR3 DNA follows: TGTGCCAGCAGCCCCCGGACAGGGGGCAATCAGCCCCAGCATTTT.

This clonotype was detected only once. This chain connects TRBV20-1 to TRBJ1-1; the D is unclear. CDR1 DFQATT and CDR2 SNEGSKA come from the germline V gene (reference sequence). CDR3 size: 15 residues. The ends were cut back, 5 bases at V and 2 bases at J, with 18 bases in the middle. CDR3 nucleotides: TGCAGTGCTCCCCGGGCCCTATTGCCAAACACTGAAGCTTTCTTT. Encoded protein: CSAPRALLPNTEAFF.

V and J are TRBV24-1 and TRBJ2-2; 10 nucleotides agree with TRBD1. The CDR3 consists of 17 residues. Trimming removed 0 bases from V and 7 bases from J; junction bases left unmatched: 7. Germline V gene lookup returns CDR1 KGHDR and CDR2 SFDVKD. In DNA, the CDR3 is TGTGCCACCAGTGATTTGCGCGGGACAGGGGTAATCGGGGAGCTGTTTTTT. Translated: CATSDLRGTGVIGELFF.